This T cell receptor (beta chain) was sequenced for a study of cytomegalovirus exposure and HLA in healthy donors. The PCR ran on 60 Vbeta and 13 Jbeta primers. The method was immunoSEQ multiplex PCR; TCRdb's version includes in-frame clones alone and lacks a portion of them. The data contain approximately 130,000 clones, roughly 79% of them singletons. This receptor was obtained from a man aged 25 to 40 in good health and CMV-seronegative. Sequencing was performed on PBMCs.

The DNA for the CDR3 is TGTGCCAGCAGCTTAGTACTAGCGGGCTGGGGGACCCAGTACTTC. This codes for CASSLVLAGWGTQYF. The J gene is TRBJ2-5, the V gene TRBV7-2, with 9 positions matching TRBD2. With 1 base clipped from V and 7 bases from J, the junction kept 7 bases outside the gene matches. Germline CDR1 SGHTA, CDR2 FQGNSA. CDR3 size: 15 residues. The entire variable domain, with the rest obtained from reference TRBV7-2 and TRBJ2-5, is as follows: GAGVSQSPSNKVTEKGKDVELRCDPISGHTALYWYRQSLGQGLEFLIYFQGNSAPDKSGLPSDRFSAERTGGSVSTLTIQRTQQEDSAVYLCASSLVLAGWGTQYFGPGTRLLVL.